The source of this T cell receptor (beta chain) is a study of cytomegalovirus exposure and HLA in healthy donors. Regarding the study as a whole: Most subjects had HLA-A and HLA-B alleles reportedly predicted accurately by TCR beta sequences. Exclusion as indistinguishable affected some V segments, including TRBV6-2 and TRBV6-3. TCR beta V- and J-gene trimming, according to a later analysis, was linked to a missense DCLRE1C variant.

The study ran its PCR with 60 Vbeta and 13 Jbeta primers. Repertoires were generated with immunoSEQ multiplex PCR, while TCRdb's copy carries only in-frame clones and drops some. The sample yields roughly 38,000 clones, around 76% seen once. The CDR3 has 17 amino acids. V was pared by 7 bases and J by 0 bases, with 11 bases of the junction left unmatched. Germline V CDR1 and CDR2: MDHEN, SYDVKM. Turning to this clone: Its antigen is currently unknown.

The material sequenced was PBMCs. The TCR comes from a woman younger than 45 in good health and CMV-seropositive. The J gene is TRBJ2-1, the V gene TRBV28, with 8 bases matching TRBD2. CDR3 residues: CASKRGLTGSSYNEQFF. CDR3 sequence (DNA): TGTGCCAGCAAGCGGGGGTTGACAGGAAGCTCCTACAATGAGCAGTTCTTC.